This T cell receptor (beta chain) stems from a study of T cell repertoires in cytomegalovirus infection. Whole-study context: Recently identified HLA-C-restricted CMV epitopes and well-studied HLA-B-restricted CMV epitopes were used by the study. Indicated by public TCR beta signatures were CMV infection and matching HLA type.

Trimming took 4 bases from V and 3 from J; bases not matched to a gene: 8. The CDR3 loop spans 15 amino acids. Germline CDR1 reads SGHNT; CDR2 reads YYREEE (reference sequence). TCRdb ran MiXCR on the reads and lists one entry per CDR3 protein. The sample includes about a million distinct CDR3 sequences, around a third of them seen just once. This clonotype was observed a few times. Antigen unknown. Regarding the study as a whole: Identification of carriers of CMV plus the relevant HLA was performed using cumulative public TCR beta family frequency.

The sequence was obtained from a human donor in good health (CMV status not recorded). Some clones in this sample may be carry-over from other donors' samples. The sample here was cultured CD8+ T cells from PBMCs, taken from culture after CMV antigen stimulation. This chain joins TRBV5-4 and TRBJ1-2, with TRBD1 matching over 8 bases. The CDR3 nucleotides are TGTGCCAGCAGCGAGGACAGGGCCCAGGACTATGGCTACACCTTC. Translation: CASSEDRAQDYGYTF.